This T cell receptor beta chain was recovered during a study of T cells in Graves' hyperthyroidism and ophthalmopathy. The CDR3 runs to 17 residues. Germline V gives CDR1 MNHGY, CDR2 SVAAGI. J was trimmed by 4 bases and V by 4 bases; bases with no gene match: 6. Researchers amplified the TCR beta CDR3 regions from RNA transcripts. The primer set for the first-round RT-PCR of the TCR CDR3 was HTBI. TCRdb analysed the multiplex PCR reads with MiXCR anew, one entry per CDR3 protein. Among about 350,000 distinct CDR3 sequences, around 15% were seen once, and the ten largest hold roughly a fifth. A NOSPECS grade of at least 4, a Clinical Activity Score of at least 3 and duration under 3 months were recorded in ophthalmopathy patients.

The origin of this receptor is a woman aged 55 to 70 with Graves' ophthalmopathy. V usage is TRBV6-9 and J usage is TRBJ2-1; 14 nucleotides align to TRBD2. Sequenced sample: blood. This chain's CDR3 is CASSWGTSGRVYNEQFF. The CDR3 nucleotides read TGTGCCAGCAGTTGGGGGACTAGCGGGAGAGTTTACAATGAGCAGTTCTTC.